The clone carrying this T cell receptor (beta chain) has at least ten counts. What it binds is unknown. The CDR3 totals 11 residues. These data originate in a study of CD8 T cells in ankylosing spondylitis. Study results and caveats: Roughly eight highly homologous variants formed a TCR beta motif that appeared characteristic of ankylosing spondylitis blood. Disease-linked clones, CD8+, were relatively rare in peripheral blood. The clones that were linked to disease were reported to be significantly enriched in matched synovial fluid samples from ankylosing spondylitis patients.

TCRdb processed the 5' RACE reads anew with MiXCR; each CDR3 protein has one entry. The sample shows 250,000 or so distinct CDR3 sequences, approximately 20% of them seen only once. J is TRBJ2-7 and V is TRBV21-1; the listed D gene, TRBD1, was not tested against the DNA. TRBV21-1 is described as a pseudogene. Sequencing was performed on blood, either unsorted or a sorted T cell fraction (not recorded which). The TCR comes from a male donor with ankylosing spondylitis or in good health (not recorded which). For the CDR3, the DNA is TGTGCCAGAGACAGACCCTACGAGCAGTACTTC. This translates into CARDRPYEQYF.